The 20 T cell receptor beta chains below all came from one sample that was sequenced in a study of cytomegalovirus exposure and HLA in healthy donors (TCRdb year 2017). The library came from the immunoSEQ multiplex PCR assay. The multiplex PCR relied on a mix of 60 forward primers for TCR Vbeta segments and 13 reverse primers for TCR Jbeta segments. The table comes from immuneACCESS by way of TCRdb, which keeps in-frame sequences with V and J called. Part of the clones is missing from these tables; in studies checked, under half for an unresolved V gene and the rest for unknown reasons. For this sample the table gives some 100,000 clones, of which around 70% were detected only once. Clones ranked in the top ten supply about 16% of the sample. The specimen was PBMCs. These receptor sequences come from a woman aged 45 to 65 in good health and CMV-seropositive.

V and J are TRBV5-1 and TRBJ2-5, with 16 bases that match TRBD2. J lost 4 bases, V lost 7 bases, and 7 bases had no gene match. Germline V lookup: CDR1 SGHRS, CDR2 YFSETQ. The CDR3 is made up of 16 amino acids. CDR3 protein: CASGGTSGRARETQYF. The CDR3 bases are TGCGCCAGCGGGGGGACTAGCGGGAGGGCTAGAGAGACCCAGTACTTC.

This clone was counted a few times. The chain has TRBV30 and TRBJ2-1; a weak D match, TRBD1 (5 bases). CDR1 GTSNPN and CDR2 SVGIG come from the germline V gene (reference sequence). Trimming took off 4 bases at V and 7 bases at J, with 20 bases between the two ends. This CDR3 has 15 residues. The CDR3 nucleotides are TGTGCCTGGACCGATCCCGCCAGGTCAGGGAATGAGCAGTTCTTC. Translating it yields CAWTDPARSGNEQFF.

This chain links TRBV6-1 with TRBJ2-2; D is unclear. The CDR3 runs to 10 residues. Germline lookup yields CDR1 MNHNS and CDR2 SASEGT. The CDR3, as DNA: TGTGCAGCTGGCACCGGGGAGCTGTTTTTT. This encodes CAAGTGELFF.

V usage is TRBV7-3 and J usage is TRBJ2-2; D possibly corresponds to TRBD1 (6 bases). Germline V CDR1 and CDR2: SGHTA, FQGTGA. The CDR3 sequence is 14 residues long. The ends were cut back, 1 base at V and 5 bases at J, with 8 bases in the middle. CDR3 sequence reads: CASSLNRVTGELFF. CDR3 in DNA: TGTGCCAGCAGCTTAAACAGGGTAACCGGGGAGCTGTTTTTT.

V and J are TRBV27 and TRBJ2-7, with 7 bases aligning to TRBD1. Germline loops: CDR1 MNHEY, CDR2 SMNVEV (reference sequence). This CDR3 region has 19 residues. V trimming: 2 bases; J trimming: 0 bases; junction bases outside the gene matches: 16. The CDR3 is CASSLGAPPMTGPSYEQYF. CDR3 DNA: TGTGCCAGCAGTTTAGGAGCCCCCCCCATGACAGGGCCCTCCTACGAGCAGTACTTC.

The rearrangement joins TRBV10-2 to TRBJ2-7; the D gene is possibly TRBD1 (6 bases). The CDR3 spans 14 residues. Germline V gives CDR1 WSHSY, CDR2 SAAADI. V was shortened by 5 bases and J by 6 bases, with 17 bases between the two germline ends. This CDR3 is CASSRGSGQPEQYF. Here the CDR3 DNA reads TGCGCCAGCAGTAGGGGGTCAGGGCAGCCCGAGCAGTACTTC.

The J gene is TRBJ2-3, the V gene TRBV29-1; 11 nucleotides match TRBD2. CDR1 is SQVTM, CDR2 ANQGSEA, per germline. The CDR3 runs 14 residues. Trimming at V came to 3 bases and at J to 8 bases, leaving 7 bases not matched to a gene. The CDR3 here is CSVDSGRAIGTQYF. CDR3 in DNA: TGCAGCGTTGATAGCGGGAGGGCCATCGGTACGCAGTATTTT.

The gene calls are TRBV2 and TRBJ2-1; 13 nucleotides line up with TRBD2. V was pared by 6 bases and J by 8 bases, with 7 bases of the junction left unmatched. The CDR3 contains 15 residues. Germline V gene data show CDR1 as SNHLY and CDR2 as FYNNEI. This CDR3 is CASRPRTSGSHEQFF. The CDR3 coding sequence is TGTGCCAGCAGGCCGCGGACTAGCGGGAGTCATGAGCAGTTCTTC.

This clone was observed a few times. The same CDR3 also results from other DNA sequences found in this sample. This chain uses TRBV28 with TRBJ2-5; the D is unclear. The length of the CDR3 is 11 residues. The V end lost 6 bases, the J end lost 1 base, and 3 bases lay between the germline ends. The germline CDR1 and CDR2 sequences are MDHEN and SYDVKM. The CDR3 coding sequence is TGTGCCAGCAGCCTCCAAGAGACCCAGTACTTC. Translation gives CASSLQETQYF.

The chain has TRBV6-6 and TRBJ2-1, with 12 bases that match TRBD2. Germline loops: CDR1 MNHNY, CDR2 SVGAGI (reference sequence). J was trimmed by 8 bases and V by 10 bases; bases with no gene match: 15. CDR3 length equals 16 residues. CDR3 sequence (DNA): TGTGCCACCTTTTCTAGCGGGAGGGCCGGGCAGGATGAGCAGTTCTTC. Translation: CATFSSGRAGQDEQFF.

The chain is built from TRBV9 and TRBJ2-5, with D possibly matching TRBD2 (6 bases). The CDR3 has 15 amino acids. The ends were cut back, 2 bases at V and 5 bases at J, with 16 bases in the middle. Germline CDR1 is SGDLS and CDR2 is YYNGEE. This CDR3 is CASSVAGGTGETQYF. CDR3 coding DNA: TGTGCCAGCAGCGTTGCTGGGGGGACGGGGGAGACCCAGTACTTC.

The V call is TRBV28, the J call TRBJ1-3; D possibly corresponds to TRBD1 (5 bases). The V gene lost 4 bases and the J gene lost 4 bases, with 14 bases spanning the gap. The CDR3 has 15 residues. Germline CDR1 MDHEN, CDR2 SYDVKM. The CDR3 reads CASSYGVGGGNTIYF. CDR3 in DNA: TGTGCCAGCAGTTACGGGGTCGGGGGGGGAAACACCATATATTTT.

The chain employs TRBV28 and TRBJ1-2, with TRBD1 matching 8 bases. The germline gives CDR1 MDHEN, CDR2 SYDVKM. There are 15 residues in the CDR3. With V trimmed by 6 bases and J by 3 bases, 9 bases remained unmatched. CDR3 nucleotides: TGTGCCAGCAGGCCCACAGGGGGGCGGTACTATGGCTACACCTTC. Its protein product is CASRPTGGRYYGYTF.

The genes are TRBV6-5 and TRBJ2-3; TRBD2 is a possible D gene (7 bases). Germline V gives CDR1 MNHEY, CDR2 SVGAGI. The CDR3 totals 15 residues. The V end lost 2 bases, the J end lost 2 bases, and 11 bases lay between the germline ends. Here the CDR3 reads CASSYGGGDTDTQYF. The DNA for the CDR3 is TGTGCCAGCAGTTACGGCGGGGGCGACACAGATACGCAGTATTTT.

The CDR3 bases are TGCGCCAGCAGTGAGTACGGGAGTGGAGAGACCCAGTACTTC. It yields the protein CASSEYGSGETQYF. The rearrangement links TRBV10-1 to TRBJ2-5, with D possibly matching TRBD2 (6 bases). This CDR3 spans 14 amino acids. CDR1 and CDR2 (germline): WNHNN, SYGVQD (reference sequence). With 1 base removed from V and 4 bases from J, the gap between germline ends came to 10 bases.

The rearrangement links TRBV5-1 to TRBJ1-3, with TRBD1 as a possible D gene (5 bases). The germline V gene encodes CDR1 SGHRS and CDR2 YFSETQ. V was cut by 4 bases and J by 2 bases, with 10 bases left in between. The CDR3 is 14 amino acids. The CDR3 protein is CASSPGVAGNTIYF. The CDR3 coding sequence is TGCGCCAGCAGCCCGGGGGTGGCTGGAAACACCATATATTTT.

This chain joins TRBV28 and TRBJ2-1; weak D call: TRBD1 (6 bases). Germline lookup yields CDR1 MDHEN and CDR2 SYDVKM. The CDR3 spans 14 residues. Trimming shortened V by 1 base and J by 7 bases, and 11 bases separated the two germline ends. In DNA, the CDR3 is TGTGCCAGCAGTTTATCCGGACAGCAGAATGAGCAGTTCTTC. This translates into CASSLSGQQNEQFF.

The V call is TRBV13, the J call TRBJ2-7; 7 nucleotides align to TRBD1. The CDR3 sequence is 13 residues long. Germline assignment: CDR1 PRHDT and CDR2 FYEKMQ (reference sequence). Germline trimming cut 4 bases from V and 4 bases from J; bases unmatched to any gene: 4. CDR3 bases: TGTGCCAGCAGCTCCATACAGGGGTACGAGCAGTACTTC. It is translated as CASSSIQGYEQYF.

The chain is built from TRBV6-5 and TRBJ1-6; 7 bases fit TRBD1. Germline assignment: CDR1 MNHEY and CDR2 SVGAGI. V was pared by 0 bases and J by 3 bases, with 2 bases of the junction left unmatched. This CDR3 spans 16 amino acids. CDR3 sequence (DNA): TGTGCCAGCAGTTACTCGCGGGACAGCTATAATTCACCCCTCCACTTT. The encoded protein is CASSYSRDSYNSPLHF.

This rearrangement joins TRBV11-3 to TRBJ1-1; D remains unclear. CDR1 and CDR2 (germline): SGHNT, YENEEA. Deletions cut 3 bases from V and 2 bases from J, with 7 bases between. The CDR3 loop spans 13 amino acids. CDR3: CASSFTDNTEAFF. CDR3 coding DNA: TGTGCCAGCAGCTTCACAGATAACACTGAAGCTTTCTTT.